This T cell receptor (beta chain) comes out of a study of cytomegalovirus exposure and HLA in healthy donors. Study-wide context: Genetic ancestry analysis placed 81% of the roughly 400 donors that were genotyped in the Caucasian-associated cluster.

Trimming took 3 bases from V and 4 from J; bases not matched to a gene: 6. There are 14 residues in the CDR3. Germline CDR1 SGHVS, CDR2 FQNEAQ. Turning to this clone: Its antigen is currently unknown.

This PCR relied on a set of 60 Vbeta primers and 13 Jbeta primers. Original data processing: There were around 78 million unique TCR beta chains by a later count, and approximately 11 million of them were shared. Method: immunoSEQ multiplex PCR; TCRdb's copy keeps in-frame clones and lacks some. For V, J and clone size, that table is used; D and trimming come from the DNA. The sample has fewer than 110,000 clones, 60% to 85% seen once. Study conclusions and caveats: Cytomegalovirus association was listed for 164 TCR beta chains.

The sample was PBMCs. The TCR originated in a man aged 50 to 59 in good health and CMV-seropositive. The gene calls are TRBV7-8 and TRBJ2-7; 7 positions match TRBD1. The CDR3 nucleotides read TGTGCCAGCAGCTTCCGGGACAGTAATTACGAGCAGTACTTC. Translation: CASSFRDSNYEQYF.